The clone carrying this T cell receptor beta chain showed up many times. The antigen remains unidentified. V lost 6 bases and J lost 13, with 20 bases in between. The CDR3 spans 13 residues. CDR1 is MNHEY and CDR2 is SVGEGT in the germline V gene. The sample belongs to a study of T cells after yellow fever vaccination. Overall study findings and caveats: Just a small share of clonotypes turned up in the CD4 compartment as well as the CD8 compartment. Reappearance after the booster was seen for most primary-vaccination clones, at more than 95% CD4 and roughly 90% CD8.

Synthesis of TCR cDNA relied on 5'RACE template switching, which attached a universal primer site and UMIs. TCRdb analysed the 5' RACE reads with MiXCR anew, one entry per CDR3 protein. The sample includes fewer than 150,000 distinct CDR3 sequences, around 7.2% of them seen just once. The rearrangement links TRBV6-2 or TRBV6-3 to TRBJ2-3; D is undetermined. This specimen was CD4+ T cells sorted from PBMCs, taken more than 40 days after the first yellow fever vaccination. The receptor was derived from a man aged 18-30 years who received the YFV17D yellow fever vaccine. CDR3 amino acids: CASSRRTGPPEYF. DNA of the CDR3: TGTGCCAGCAGCCGAAGAACCGGGCCCCCAGAGTATTTT.